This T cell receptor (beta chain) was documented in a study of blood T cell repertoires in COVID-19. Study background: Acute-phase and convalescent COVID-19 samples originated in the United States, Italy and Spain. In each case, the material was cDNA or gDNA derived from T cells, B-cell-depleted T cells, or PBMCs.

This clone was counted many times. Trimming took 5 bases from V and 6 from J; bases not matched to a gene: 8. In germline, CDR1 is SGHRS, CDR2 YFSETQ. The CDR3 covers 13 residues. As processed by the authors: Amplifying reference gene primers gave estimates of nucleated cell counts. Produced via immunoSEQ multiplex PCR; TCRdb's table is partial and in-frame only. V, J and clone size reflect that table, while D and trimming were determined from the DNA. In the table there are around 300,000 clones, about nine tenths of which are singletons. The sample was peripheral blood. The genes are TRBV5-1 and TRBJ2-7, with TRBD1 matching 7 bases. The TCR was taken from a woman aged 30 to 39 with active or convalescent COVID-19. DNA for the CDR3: TGCGCCAGCAGGTACAGGGGAGAAGGCGAGCAGTACTTC. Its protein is CASRYRGEGEQYF.